This T cell receptor beta chain was observed in a study of cytomegalovirus exposure and HLA in healthy donors. Study background: Of the donors genotyped, several hundred in all, around 76% fell in the Caucasian-associated ancestry cluster. Study outcomes and limitations: Relative to equally common others, HLA-associated TCR beta chains showed greater clonal expansion in a later analysis. A later analysis linked a missense DCLRE1C variant to TCR beta V- and J-gene trimming. Sequences of the TCR beta chain were said to predict the HLA-A and HLA-B alleles of most subjects accurately.

V gave up 0 bases and J gave up 6 bases, with 16 bases separating them. This CDR3 contains 16 residues. Germline assignment: CDR1 MNHNS and CDR2 SASEGT. Comments on this clone: The antigen is unknown.

The PCR used 60 Vbeta and 13 Jbeta primers. TCRdb's copy holds only in-frame clones and misses some; the assay was immunoSEQ multiplex PCR. This table holds over 100,000 clones, roughly 85% found once. This clonotype was sampled from a man aged 25 to 45 in good health and CMV-seropositive. The sample taken for sequencing was PBMCs. J is TRBJ2-3 and V is TRBV6-1; possibly TRBD2 for D (7 bases). The CDR3 coding sequence is TGTGCCAGCAGTGAAGCGCTAGGGGGGGCTGGGGATACGCAGTATTTT. Residues: CASSEALGGAGDTQYF.